The next 10 T cell receptor beta chains were all read from a single sample in a study of shared clonotypes between healthy human individuals. It was CD45RO-negative cells, positively selected for CCR7, that made up naive CD8 cells, with terminally differentiated effector memory CD45RA+ cells excluded. Assay used: immunoSEQ multiplex PCR; TCRdb lists only in-frame clones, some missing. The sample yields under 850,000 clones, nearly 95% seen once. Sequenced: naive CD8+ T cells sorted from blood. Every receptor here comes from a man under 40 in good health.

V and J are TRBV11-2 and TRBJ2-5; D gene ambiguous. Germline lookup yields CDR1 SGHAT and CDR2 FQNNGV. Trimming shortened V by 5 bases and J by 8 bases, and 9 bases separated the two germline ends. The CDR3 has 11 residues. CDR3 nucleotide sequence: TGTGCCAGCAGCCTTAACCCAACCCAGTACTTC. This sequence encodes CASSLNPTQYF.

The chain couples TRBV7-9 to TRBJ2-7; D call uncertain. Germline assignment: CDR1 SEHNR and CDR2 FQNEAQ (reference sequence). The ends were cut back, 5 bases at V and 3 bases at J, with 11 bases in the middle. This CDR3 region has 13 residues. The CDR3 reads CASSLDGFYEQYF. The CDR3, as DNA: TGTGCCAGCAGCCTCGACGGGTTCTACGAGCAGTACTTC.

CDR3 amino acids: CATSTGPSRSNEQFF. The CDR3 DNA sequence: TGTGCCACCAGCACCGGGCCAAGCCGTAGCAATGAGCAGTTCTTC. This chain links TRBV15 with TRBJ2-1; D is unresolved. Trimming shortened V by 4 bases and J by 6 bases, and 16 bases separated the two germline ends. Germline V gives CDR1 LNHNV, CDR2 YYDKDF (reference sequence). The length of the CDR3 is 15 residues.

The table lists this clone with a count of one. V usage is TRBV4-1 and J usage is TRBJ2-1, with D tentatively TRBD2 (6 bases). The germline V and J ends were trimmed by 2 bases and 5 bases, with 13 bases remaining between them. The germline V gene has CDR1 MGHRA and CDR2 YSYEKL. CDR3 length equals 15 residues. CDR3 loop: CASSQQPGLHNEQFF. The CDR3 region has the DNA TGCGCCAGCAGCCAACAACCGGGACTCCACAATGAGCAGTTCTTC.

The V gene is TRBV11-2, the J gene TRBJ2-7, with TRBD1 identical over 7 bases. This CDR3 has 13 residues. The ends lost 8 bases at V and 0 bases at J; junction bases unmatched: 4. CDR1 SGHAT and CDR2 FQNNGV come from the germline V gene. The CDR3 nucleotides are TGTGCCAGCGAGGGGGCAGCCTCCTACGAGCAGTACTTC. Its translation: CASEGAASYEQYF.

This clone was counted a single time. The rearrangement uses TRBV2 and TRBJ2-2; 12 bases are a match to TRBD1. Trimming removed 4 bases from V and 6 bases from J; junction bases left unmatched: 6. Germline V lookup: CDR1 SNHLY, CDR2 FYNNEI. The CDR3 is made up of 16 amino acids. The CDR3 DNA reads as TGTGCCAGCAGTGGATTGGGACAGGGGGCTGCCGGGGAGCTGTTTTTT. It translates to CASSGLGQGAAGELFF. The full variable domain, completed using reference TRBV2 and TRBJ2-2, is EPEVTQTPSHQVTQMGQEVILRCVPISNHLYFYWYRQILGQKVEFLVSFYNNEISEKSEIFDDQFSVERPDGSNFTLKIRSTKLEDSAMYFCASSGLGQGAAGELFFGEGSRLTVL.

The chain combines TRBV7-9 with TRBJ2-7, with 9 bases identical to TRBD1. Trimming took 3 bases from V and 7 from J; bases not matched to a gene: 4. Germline loops: CDR1 SEHNR, CDR2 FQNEAQ (reference sequence). The CDR3 length is 13 residues. The CDR3 DNA reads TGTGCCAGCAGCTTGGGCGACAGGGGGGAGCAGTACTTC. It specifies CASSLGDRGEQYF.

A single count supports this clone. The chain employs TRBV28 and TRBJ2-1; 8 positions match TRBD1. Per germline, CDR1 MDHEN and CDR2 SYDVKM. This CDR3 has 16 residues. The V segment lost 6 bases and the J segment 4 bases; nucleotides outside the gene matches: 11. Here the CDR3 DNA reads TGTGCCAGCAGCCCTTCCCCGGGACAGGTTTACAATGAGCAGTTCTTC. It specifies CASSPSPGQVYNEQFF.

V gene TRBV9 combines with J gene TRBJ1-2, with no clear D. CDR1 is SGDLS and CDR2 is YYNGEE in the germline V gene. The CDR3 sequence is 16 residues long. The V gene lost 3 bases and the J gene lost 0 bases, with 15 bases spanning the gap. DNA of the CDR3: TGTGCCAGCAGCGCAACGGAGACGGGGACTAACTATGGCTACACCTTC. Translation: CASSATETGTNYGYTF. Supplemented by reference TRBV9 and TRBJ1-2, the full variable domain reads DSGVTQTPKHLITATGQRVTLRCSPRSGDLSVYWYQQSLDQGLQFLIQYYNGEERAKGNILERFSAQQFPDLHSELNLSSLELGDSALYFCASSATETGTNYGYTFGSGTRLTVV.

V is TRBV30 and J is TRBJ2-1; D perhaps matches TRBD1 (5 bases). The CDR3 extends over 13 amino acids. CDR1 is GTSNPN, CDR2 SVGIG, per germline (reference sequence). V lost 2 bases and J 10 bases, leaving 15 bases between the germline ends. The CDR3 DNA is TGTGCCTGGAGTTTGGGGCTAGTGATCGAGCAGTTCTTC. This gives the protein CAWSLGLVIEQFF.